Reported below is one T cell receptor (beta chain). The antigen this receptor binds is unknown. Base quality data are lacking; no much larger clone is found one base away. At the DNA level, this CDR3 is encoded by other sequences in the same sample as well. This specimen comes from a study of blood T cell repertoires in COVID-19 (TCRdb year 2020). For the wider study: Samples from collaborators originated in the United States, Italy and Spain and spanned both the acute and convalescent phases of COVID-19. The material from the prospective study consisted of cDNA or gDNA derived from T cells, B-cell-depleted T cells, or PBMCs. The dataset comprised deeply sampled blood TCRbeta repertoires from subjects exposed to, actively infected with, or recovered from COVID-19. The repertoires were made available in a free public database intended to serve as a resource for research on the immune response to SARS-CoV-2. Samples came from the ongoing ImmuneRACE study (first 160 participants) plus 1,254 subjects from 6 global collaborators. The sample metadata nearly always contained a de-identified subject ID, COVID-19 status, age in years and sex. Where available, HLA class I and class II types were taken from metadata supplied by the sample provider and were not determined by assay-based typing. Overall results and qualifications from the work: The quantity of clinical and demographic metadata differed by source and by participant and was supplied without curation.

Participants in the prospective study were aged about 18 to 100 years, lived in 20 to 30 United States geographic areas, and enrolled through a virtual design. In the prospective study, participants were assigned to cohorts based on the clinical history participants reported in a screening survey and a study questionnaire. Exposed participants were defined as having been in contact with someone with a PCR-confirmed or clinician-diagnosed COVID-19 case within 2 weeks of study entry. Mobile phlebotomists in the prospective study collected whole blood, serum and a nasopharyngeal or oropharyngeal swab from every participant. Additional blood draws and questionnaires over an approximately 2-month period could optionally be provided by prospective study participants. Before DNA extraction, blood samples from the prospective study were shipped at room temperature or frozen. TCRbeta CDR3 regions were amplified from genomic DNA by means of the immunoSEQ Assay, a bias-controlled multiplex PCR. The paper's data handling went like this. Nucleated cell counts per sample were estimated from amplification of reference gene primers within the assay. Sequence reads were collapsed and filtered to measure the absolute abundance of every unique TCRbeta CDR3 rearrangement. For each sample, productive Simpson clonality was calculated as the square root of Simpson's diversity index across productive rearrangements. Imported from immuneACCESS, the table was reduced by TCRdb to in-frame sequences with V and J called. These copies leave out some clones; in studies compared against another copy, an unresolved V gene accounts for under half, and the cause of the remainder is not known. That table supplies the V and J calls and clone size; D and trimming were determined from the DNA. The table for this sample lists about 150,000 clones; about 90% of them were counted only once. The leading ten clones occupy approximately 4% of the sample.

The CDR3 numbers 16 residues from cysteine through phenylalanine. Only the CDR3 portion is preserved as DNA: 48 bases, with reading frame beginning at the first base. The germline V gene provides CDR1 MGHRA and CDR2 YSYEKL. V loses 0 bases, J loses 2 bases, and the germline ends lie 11 bases apart. Sequences were obtained from PBMCs or T cells enriched from blood (not recorded which). This TCR derives from a woman aged 40 to 55 who had been exposed to COVID-19. The rearrangement joined TRBV4-1 to TRBJ1-5; the D gene is perhaps TRBD1, from 5 matching bases. The CDR3: CASSQEWGGGNQPQHF. In nucleotides, the sequence is TGCGCCAGCAGCCAAGAATGGGGGGGAGGCAATCAGCCCCAGCATTTT.